This T cell receptor beta chain came from a study of shared clonotypes between healthy human individuals. The ends lost 5 bases at V and 1 base at J; junction bases unmatched: 1. The CDR3 extends over 14 amino acids. Per germline, CDR1 MNHEY and CDR2 SVGAGI. Sequencing used immunoSEQ multiplex PCR; TCRdb keeps in-frame clones, though not all of them. This table holds 1.5 million to 2.5 million clones, about 95% found once. Naive CD8 populations comprised CD45RO-negative cells positively selected for CCR7, excluding terminally differentiated effector memory CD45RA+ cells. What was sequenced was naive CD8+ T cells sorted from blood. The rearrangement links TRBV6-5 to TRBJ2-2; 7 nucleotides match TRBD1. This sequence was found in a man aged 18 to 29 in good health. DNA of the CDR3: TGTGCCAGCAGTAACAGGGGGAACACCGGGGAGCTGTTTTTT. Translation gives CASSNRGNTGELFF.